Each of the 20 T cell receptor beta chains below was sequenced from the same sample in a study of blood T cell repertoires in COVID-19. Sequencing was performed with immunoSEQ multiplex PCR; in TCRdb, only in-frame clones are kept and a portion is missing. The sample holds a few hundred thousand clones; about 68% are singletons and the top ten take around 3.4%. The sequenced material came from peripheral blood. Source of these receptors: a woman of 80 years or more with acute or convalescent COVID-19.

This sequence joins TRBV7-9 and TRBJ1-3; possible D gene TRBD1, 5 bases. CDR3 length: 14 residues. The germline gives CDR1 SEHNR, CDR2 FQNEAQ (reference sequence). V was shortened by 0 bases and J by 9 bases, with 12 bases between the two germline ends. The DNA for the CDR3 is TGTGCCAGCAGCTTAGCGTTGGGGGGTTTCACCATATATTTT. Protein: CASSLALGGFTIYF.

The chain joins TRBV12-3 or TRBV12-4 to TRBJ2-3, with TRBD2 as a possible D gene (5 bases). V gave up 2 bases and J gave up 2 bases, with 5 bases separating them. The CDR3 runs 13 residues. The CDR3 protein is CASSLLATDTQYF. The CDR3 DNA reads TGTGCCAGCAGTTTACTAGCCACAGATACGCAGTATTTT.

J is TRBJ2-5 and V is TRBV3-1 (or the pseudogene TRBV3-2), with a weak D call TRBD1 (5 bases). This CDR3 is built from 13 residues. Germline V gene data show CDR1 as LGHDT and CDR2 as YNNKEL (reference sequence). V gave up 3 bases and J gave up 4 bases, with 9 bases separating them. In nucleotides, the CDR3 is TGTGCCAGCAGCCAGGGGCGGCGAGAGACCCAGTACTTC. Protein: CASSQGRRETQYF.

This clone was detected many times. The chain joins TRBV5-6 to TRBJ1-2, with 10 bases that match TRBD1. The ends lost 0 bases at V and 7 bases at J; junction bases unmatched: 9. Germline CDR1 is SGHDT and CDR2 is YYEEEE. The CDR3 sequence is 16 residues long. The CDR3 nucleotides are TGTGCCAGCAGCTTGGCCCTGGGGACAGGGGTCGGTGGCTACACCTTC. It translates to CASSLALGTGVGGYTF.

This clone turned up a few times. The rearrangement uses TRBV6-5 and TRBJ1-2; weak D call: TRBD1 (5 bases). Trimming removed 1 base from V and 4 bases from J, with 10 bases in between. The CDR3 totals 14 residues. Germline lookup yields CDR1 MNHEY and CDR2 SVGAGI. The CDR3 DNA follows: TGTGCCAGCAGTTACTTGGGGGGAAGCTATGGCTACACCTTC. This codes for CASSYLGGSYGYTF.

The V call is TRBV5-1, the J call TRBJ1-1, with 7 bases matching TRBD1. Germline assignment: CDR1 SGHRS and CDR2 YFSETQ. The CDR3 is 15 residues long. V lost 3 bases and J lost 6; bases outside the gene matches: 11. In nucleotides, the CDR3 is TGCGCCAGCAGCTCGGACAGGATTATACTAGCTGAAGCTTTCTTT. It is translated as CASSSDRIILAEAFF.

The chain employs TRBV2 and TRBJ2-3, with 13 bases lining up with TRBD2. The ends lost 6 bases at V and 4 bases at J; junction bases unmatched: 10. From germline, CDR1 is SNHLY and CDR2 FYNNEI. The CDR3 covers 17 residues. CDR3: CASSHGLAGVGADTQYF. DNA of the CDR3: TGTGCCAGCAGCCATGGACTAGCGGGGGTCGGTGCAGATACGCAGTATTTT.

The chain couples TRBV4-1 to TRBJ1-1; D is ambiguous. Per the germline V gene, CDR1 is MGHRA and CDR2 is YSYEKL. CDR3 length: 15 amino acids. V was cut by 3 bases and J by 2 bases, with 13 bases left in between. The CDR3, as DNA: TGCGCCAGCAGCCAGGCCGGGAGGTTCAACACTGAAGCTTTCTTT. Translated: CASSQAGRFNTEAFF.

The chain recombines TRBV14 with TRBJ2-6, with D hard to call. The CDR3 sequence is 15 residues long. Germline V gives CDR1 SGHDN, CDR2 FVKESK. Trimming pared 4 bases from V and 6 bases from J, leaving 13 bases between. The CDR3 region has the DNA TGTGCCAGCAGCCCCCTCCCCTCTTCGGCCAACGTCCTGACTTTC. Translation gives CASSPLPSSANVLTF. The whole variable domain, remainder taken from reference TRBV14 and TRBJ2-6, is EAGVTQFPSHSVIEKGQTVTLRCDPISGHDNLYWYRRVMGKEIKFLLHFVKESKQDESGMPNNRFLAERTGGTYSTLKVQPAELEDSGVYFCASSPLPSSANVLTFGAGSRLTVL.

V gene TRBV6-5 combines with J gene TRBJ2-7; TRBD1 matches 9 bases. This CDR3 spans 13 amino acids. J was trimmed by 7 bases and V by 4 bases; bases with no gene match: 5. Germline CDR1 is MNHEY and CDR2 is SVGAGI. DNA of the CDR3: TGTGCCAGCAGTTCGGGACAGGGCGGAGAGCAGTACTTC. It encodes CASSSGQGGEQYF.

This chain joins TRBV5-4 and TRBJ1-1; TRBD1 is a possible D gene (5 bases). Per germline, CDR1 SGHNT and CDR2 YYREEE (reference sequence). This CDR3 comprises 15 residues. V shed 2 bases and J shed 3 bases, with 14 bases lying between them. The CDR3 DNA reads as TGTGCCAGCAGCTTACCCGGGCAGGGTGACACTGAAGCTTTCTTT. Amino acid sequence: CASSLPGQGDTEAFF.

The CDR3 nucleotides read TGTGCCAGCAGTTACTCCTGGGGCCTCAACTATGGCTACACCTTC. Translation gives CASSYSWGLNYGYTF. The chain employs TRBV6-5 and TRBJ1-2, with a weak D call TRBD1 (5 bases). Germline V CDR1 and CDR2: MNHEY, SVGAGI. Trimming left V 0 bases short and J 2 bases short, with 10 bases between. This CDR3 has 15 amino acids.

V gene TRBV19 combines with J gene TRBJ1-5, with D perhaps matching TRBD1 (5 bases). Per the germline V gene, CDR1 is LNHDA and CDR2 is SQIVND (reference sequence). The CDR3 has 15 amino acids. Trimming took off 4 bases at V and 3 bases at J, with 13 bases between the two ends. CDR3 in amino acids: CASSTFDSLNQPQHF. CDR3 in DNA: TGTGCCAGTAGTACCTTCGACAGCCTCAATCAGCCCCAGCATTTT.

The rearrangement joins TRBV3-1 (or the pseudogene TRBV3-2) to TRBJ2-7; 15 bases match TRBD2. V lost 1 base, J lost 6 bases, and 10 bases stayed unmatched. This CDR3 comprises 18 residues. Germline lookup yields CDR1 LGHDT and CDR2 YNNKEL (reference sequence). CDR3 loop: CASSQGGLAGGRGSEQYF. The CDR3 DNA follows: TGTGCCAGCAGCCAAGGGGGACTAGCGGGAGGAAGAGGTAGCGAGCAGTACTTC.

Remarks on this clone: A much larger clonotype is one base distant, so this may be a read error. The chain joins TRBV5-5 to TRBJ2-1; 8 bases fit TRBD1. The germline V gene encodes CDR1 SGHKS and CDR2 YYEKEE (reference sequence). This CDR3 contains 15 residues. V trimming: 4 bases; J trimming: 0 bases; junction bases outside the gene matches: 3. The CDR3 sequence is CASSIGQGSYNEQFF. The CDR3 DNA is TGTGCCAGCAGCATCGGACAGGGCTCCTACAATGAGCAGTTCTTC.

This chain joins TRBV5-4 and TRBJ1-1; 7 bases map to TRBD1. V was clipped by 4 bases and J by 2 bases; unmatched bases: 5. The CDR3 length is 14 residues. The V gene's germline CDR1 is SGHNT and CDR2 YYREEE (reference sequence). The CDR3 protein is CASSKQGSNTEAFF. The CDR3 DNA is TGTGCCAGCAGCAAACAGGGGTCCAACACTGAAGCTTTCTTT.

The V and J genes are TRBV6-6 and TRBJ1-2, with TRBD1 identical over 8 bases. The J segment lost 1 base and the V segment lost 4 bases, leaving 8 bases of the junction unmatched. The germline V gene encodes CDR1 MNHNY and CDR2 SVGAGI (reference sequence). The CDR3 has 16 residues. CDR3 sequence reads: CASSSHFTGGNYGYTF. CDR3 nucleotides: TGTGCCAGCAGTTCGCATTTTACAGGGGGTAACTATGGCTACACCTTC.

The genes are TRBV29-1 and TRBJ2-7; the D is unclear. CDR3 size: 12 residues. Per germline, CDR1 SQVTM and CDR2 ANQGSEA. V was clipped by 7 bases and J by 3 bases, with 13 bases between them. This CDR3 is CSARSGYYEQYF. The CDR3 DNA reads as TGCAGCGCCCGTTCAGGTTACTACGAGCAGTACTTC.

The chain has TRBV2 and TRBJ2-2; D is ambiguous. V dropped 10 bases and J dropped 1 base, with 19 bases sitting between them. Per the germline V gene, CDR1 is SNHLY and CDR2 is FYNNEI. The CDR3 has 16 residues. The CDR3, as DNA: TGTGCCATGGTTATGAGTTCAGGCAGGAACACCGGGGAGCTGTTTTTT. It encodes CAMVMSSGRNTGELFF.

This chain uses TRBV25-1 with TRBJ1-1; D remains unclear. Germline V gene data show CDR1 as MGHDK and CDR2 as SYGVNS. The ends were cut back, 3 bases at V and 3 bases at J, with 11 bases in the middle. The CDR3 extends over 14 amino acids. CDR3 DNA: TGTGCCAGCAGTGAGTTTTCAGGTGACACTGAAGCTTTCTTT. It codes for CASSEFSGDTEAFF.